Shown below are 5 T cell receptor beta chains from a single sample sequenced in a study of blood T cell repertoires in COVID-19. Using immunoSEQ multiplex PCR, the repertoire was profiled, and TCRdb retains in-frame clones only, with some absent. The sample holds about 190,000 clones, approximately 84% seen once. The sequenced sample consisted of PBMCs or T cells enriched from blood (not recorded which). The receptor set was obtained from a woman in her 30s who had recovered from COVID-19.

V is TRBV10-3 and J is TRBJ2-5; D gene ambiguous. Germline V gene sequence: CDR1 ENHRY, CDR2 SYGVKD. V was cut by 2 bases and J by 5 bases, with 6 bases left in between. CDR3 size: 12 residues. CDR3 sequence: CAISEGGETQYF. DNA of the CDR3: TGTGCCATCAGTGAGGGCGGTGAGACCCAGTACTTC.

The V call is TRBV19, the J call TRBJ1-2; possibly TRBD1 for D (6 bases). V was pared by 8 bases and J by 9 bases, with 13 bases between. Germline loops: CDR1 LNHDA, CDR2 SQIVND (reference sequence). CDR3 size: 11 residues. The CDR3 DNA reads TGTGCCAGTGGAGACAGGCTAAGCTACACCTTC. Its translation is CASGDRLSYTF.

This clone was recorded only once. This chain uses TRBV18 with TRBJ2-1; TRBD1 matches 9 bases. V shed 2 bases, J shed 3 bases, and the junction held 8 bases outside the gene matches. The CDR3 is 17 residues long. Per the germline V gene, CDR1 is KGHSH and CDR2 is LQKENI. The CDR3 reads CASSPDSGTGFYNEQFF. CDR3 nucleotide sequence: TGTGCCAGCTCACCAGATTCCGGGACAGGGTTCTACAATGAGCAGTTCTTC.

V usage is TRBV9 and J usage is TRBJ1-5; the D gene is possibly TRBD1 (6 bases). Trimming took off 2 bases at V and 2 bases at J, with 11 bases between the two ends. Germline V gene data show CDR1 as SGDLS and CDR2 as YYNGEE. The CDR3 sequence is 15 residues long. The chain's CDR3 is CASSVAGAGNQPQHF. CDR3 nucleotide sequence: TGTGCCAGCAGCGTCGCGGGGGCAGGCAATCAGCCCCAGCATTTT. Full variable domain (remainder filled in from reference TRBV9 and TRBJ1-5): DSGVTQTPKHLITATGQRVTLRCSPRSGDLSVYWYQQSLDQGLQFLIQYYNGEERAKGNILERFSAQQFPDLHSELNLSSLELGDSALYFCASSVAGAGNQPQHFGDGTRLSIL.

This chain uses TRBV11-2 with TRBJ1-1; no clear D. This CDR3 region has 15 residues. Deletions cut 2 bases from V and 1 base from J, with 11 bases between. Per the germline V gene, CDR1 is SGHAT and CDR2 is FQNNGV. CDR3 coding DNA: TGTGCCAGCAGCTTATCGGCACAGCCGAACACTGAAGCTTTCTTT. Protein: CASSLSAQPNTEAFF.